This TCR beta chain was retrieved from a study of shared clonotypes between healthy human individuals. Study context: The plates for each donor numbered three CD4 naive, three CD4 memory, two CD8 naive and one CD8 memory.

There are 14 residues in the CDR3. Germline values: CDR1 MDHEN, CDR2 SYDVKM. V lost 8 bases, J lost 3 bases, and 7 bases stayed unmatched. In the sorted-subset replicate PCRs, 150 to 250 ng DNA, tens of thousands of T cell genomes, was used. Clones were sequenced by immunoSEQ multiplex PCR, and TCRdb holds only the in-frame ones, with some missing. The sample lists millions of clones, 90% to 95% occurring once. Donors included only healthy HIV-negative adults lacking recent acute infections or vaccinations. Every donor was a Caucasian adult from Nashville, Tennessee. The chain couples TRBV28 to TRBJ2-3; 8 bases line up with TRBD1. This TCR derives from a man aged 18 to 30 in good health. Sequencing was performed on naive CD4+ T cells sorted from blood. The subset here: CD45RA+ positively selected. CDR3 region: CASAHGDRTDTQYF. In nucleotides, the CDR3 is TGTGCCAGCGCTCATGGGGACAGGACAGATACGCAGTATTTT.